The 9 T cell receptor beta chains listed next were all sequenced from one sample in a study of vaccination effects on CD4 cells after COVID-19. Libraries were prepared by immunoSEQ multiplex PCR; TCRdb keeps only in-frame clonotypes and omits some of them. Among roughly 23,000 clones listed, under 80% were seen once. No antigen is known for these receptors. Sequencing followed a ViraFEST assay step that expanded antigen-specific CD4+ T cells with viral peptide pools. Culture proceeded for approximately 9 days, and CD4+ T cells were then isolated. All participants had two doses of either the BNT162b2 or mRNA-1273 vaccine. This sample comprised CD4+ T cells from PBMCs cultured with HCoV-NL63 spike peptides, obtained after COVID-19 vaccination. Source of these receptors: a human donor who received a COVID-19 vaccine.

This clone was counted a few times. J is TRBJ2-2 and V is TRBV27; D remains unclear. Germline-derived CDR1 and CDR2 are MNHEY and SMNVEV (reference sequence). This CDR3 is 14 amino acids long. V was clipped by 2 bases and J by 2 bases, with 6 bases between them. The CDR3 nucleotides are TGTGCCAGCAGTTTACCTTCCAACACCGGGGAGCTGTTTTTT. It encodes CASSLPSNTGELFF.

The rearrangement uses TRBV4-1 and TRBJ1-2, with 9 bases identical to TRBD1. Germline V lookup: CDR1 MGHRA, CDR2 YSYEKL. After removal of 1 base from V and 6 bases from J, the junction contained 6 bases not matched to a gene. The CDR3 runs 15 residues. The DNA for the CDR3 is TGCGCCAGCAGCCAAGTCTGGGGACAGGGCCATGGCTACACCTTC. Residues: CASSQVWGQGHGYTF.

This chain links TRBV4-1 with TRBJ2-7; 15 nucleotides line up with TRBD2. The V segment lost 0 bases and the J segment 4 bases; nucleotides outside the gene matches: 4. This CDR3 contains 17 residues. Germline V lookup: CDR1 MGHRA, CDR2 YSYEKL. The CDR3 sequence is CASSQDWGTSGGYEQYF. The CDR3 nucleotides are TGCGCCAGCAGCCAAGATTGGGGGACTAGCGGGGGGTACGAGCAGTACTTC.

This sequence joins TRBV6-5 and TRBJ1-2; TRBD1 aligns across 7 bases. J gave up 4 bases and V 5 bases, and 7 bases lay outside the gene matches. Germline V gives CDR1 MNHEY, CDR2 SVGAGI. The CDR3 runs to 14 residues. The CDR3 loop reads CASSQRQGGYGYTF. The CDR3 DNA reads TGTGCCAGCAGTCAACGACAGGGAGGCTATGGCTACACCTTC.

The rearrangement links TRBV11-2 to TRBJ2-1; TRBD2 aligns across 7 bases. Germline V gene sequence: CDR1 SGHAT, CDR2 FQNNGV. This CDR3 has 15 residues. Trimming removed 8 bases from V and 6 bases from J; junction bases left unmatched: 13. The CDR3 protein is CASAPKREVSNEQFF. As DNA, the CDR3 is TGTGCCAGCGCCCCTAAGCGGGAAGTGTCCAATGAGCAGTTCTTC.

The V call is TRBV11-2, the J call TRBJ2-1; perhaps TRBD2 as D (6 bases). This CDR3 has 15 amino acids. Trimming shortened V by 0 bases and J by 15 bases, and 21 bases separated the two germline ends. Germline V gene lookup returns CDR1 SGHAT and CDR2 FQNNGV. DNA for the CDR3: TGTGCCAGCAGCTTAGATTTCGGCGGGGAGTCCCGGCGGTTCTTC. It codes for CASSLDFGGESRRFF.

The chain carries TRBV11-2 and TRBJ2-5; TRBD1 is a possible D gene (7 bases). Germline-derived CDR1 and CDR2 are SGHAT and FQNNGV. V shed 5 bases and J shed 2 bases, with 15 bases lying between them. This CDR3 is 15 amino acids long. The chain's CDR3 is CASSPMTGRQETQYF. The CDR3 nucleotides are TGTGCCAGCAGCCCTATGACAGGGAGGCAAGAGACCCAGTACTTC. Full variable domain (remainder filled in from reference TRBV11-2 and TRBJ2-5): EAGVAQSPRYKIIEKRQSVAFWCNPISGHATLYWYQQILGQGPKLLIQFQNNGVVDDSQLPKDRFSAERLKGVDSTLKIQPAKLEDSAVYLCASSPMTGRQETQYFGPGTRLLVL.

This chain uses TRBV27 with TRBJ1-2; D unresolved. Germline V CDR1 and CDR2: MNHEY, SMNVEV (reference sequence). This CDR3 has 13 amino acids. V was trimmed by 6 bases and J by 6 bases, leaving 14 bases between them. CDR3: CASRTHGADGYTF. CDR3 coding DNA: TGTGCCAGCAGAACGCACGGAGCGGATGGCTACACCTTC.

This sequence joins TRBV3-1 (or the pseudogene TRBV3-2) and TRBJ2-1; D could derive from TRBD1 or TRBD2 (7 bases each). V lost 4 bases to trimming and J lost 6 bases, with 19 bases between them. The CDR3 runs to 16 residues. The V gene's germline CDR1 is LGHDT and CDR2 YNNKEL (reference sequence). CDR3 protein: CASSLLGRGPGNEQFF. In nucleotides, the CDR3 is TGTGCCAGCAGCCTCCTGGGGAGGGGGCCGGGCAATGAGCAGTTCTTC.